These 27 T cell receptor beta chains came from one sample sequenced in a study of T cell repertoires in cytomegalovirus infection. TCRdb reprocessed the reads via MiXCR and lists one record per CDR3 protein. The sample records roughly 350,000 distinct CDR3 sequences, about 32% being singletons. What these receptors recognize is not known. The sample in question was cultured PBMCs, obtained from culture after CMV antigen stimulation. The receptors come from a human donor in good health (CMV status not recorded). Some clones in this sample may be carry-over from other donors' samples.

This rearrangement joins TRBV24-1 to TRBJ1-2; no reliable D call. Germline lookup yields CDR1 KGHDR and CDR2 SFDVKD. The CDR3 extends over 11 amino acids. With 6 bases removed from V and 3 bases from J, the gap between germline ends came to 4 bases. CDR3 loop: CATSSHYGYTF. The CDR3 region has the DNA TGTGCCACCAGTTCACACTATGGCTACACCTTC.

The rearrangement links TRBV6-2 or TRBV6-3 to TRBJ2-1; TRBD1 agrees at 8 bases. The germline gives CDR1 MNHEY, CDR2 SVGEGT. The CDR3 is 11 residues long. V gave up 10 bases and J gave up 6 bases; unmatched junction bases: 2. The CDR3 DNA sequence: TGTGCCACTACAGGGGGCAATGAGCAGTTCTTC. Residues: CATTGGNEQFF.

This clonotype is a singleton in its sample. The rearrangement uses TRBV20-1 and TRBJ2-1; 7 bases map to TRBD2. The CDR3 length is 14 residues. V shed 4 bases and J 8 bases; nucleotides not matched to a gene: 11. CDR1 is DFQATT, CDR2 SNEGSKA, per germline (reference sequence). CDR3 in DNA: TGCAGTGCTATTGGGCGCGGGAGTGGGGATGAGCAGTTCTTC. Amino acid sequence: CSAIGRGSGDEQFF.

The chain combines TRBV12-3 or TRBV12-4 with TRBJ2-5, with D hard to call. The CDR3 runs 15 residues. The ends were cut back, 3 bases at V and 1 base at J, with 12 bases in the middle. The CDR3 nucleotides are TGTGCCAGCAGTTTTACCCTCGGCAGCCAAGAGACCCAGTACTTC. This encodes CASSFTLGSQETQYF.

This clonotype was detected a few times. The chain combines TRBV7-9 with TRBJ2-4; no firm D call. Germline V gene lookup returns CDR1 SEHNR and CDR2 FQNEAQ (reference sequence). CDR3 length: 14 residues. The V end lost 1 base, the J end lost 3 bases, and 7 bases lay between the germline ends. Here the CDR3 DNA reads TGTGCCAGCAGCTTAGAAGGAGTCAAAAACATTCAGTACTTC. It encodes CASSLEGVKNIQYF.

V gene TRBV12-3 or TRBV12-4 combines with J gene TRBJ1-5; possible D gene TRBD1, 6 bases. The CDR3 sequence is 16 residues long. V was trimmed by 2 bases and J by 3 bases, leaving 14 bases between them. The CDR3 DNA is TGTGCCAGCAGTTTATCGGGCAGGGGCGACAATCAGCCCCAGCATTTT. It encodes CASSLSGRGDNQPQHF.

This chain links TRBV6-5 with TRBJ1-6; 7 bases line up with TRBD1. Germline CDR1 reads MNHEY; CDR2 reads SVGAGI. The CDR3 totals 16 residues. V shed 4 bases and J 7 bases; nucleotides not matched to a gene: 10. The CDR3 protein is CASSSGTAVLNSPLHF. The CDR3 nucleotides are TGTGCCAGCAGTTCCGGGACAGCCGTTTTAAATTCACCCCTCCACTTT.

In nucleotides, the CDR3 is TGCGCCAGCAGCTTGGGACAGGGGGCCTCACTTTTGTATGGCTACACCTTC. This sequence encodes CASSLGQGASLLYGYTF. The genes are TRBV5-1 and TRBJ1-2, with 10 bases lining up with TRBD1. This CDR3 has 17 residues. V trimming: 0 bases; J trimming: 5 bases; junction bases outside the gene matches: 10. CDR1 SGHRS and CDR2 YFSETQ come from the germline V gene.

This clonotype has a handful of counts. The chain is built from TRBV19 and TRBJ1-2; D is perhaps TRBD1 (5 bases). The V end lost 2 bases, the J end lost 14 bases, and 15 bases lay between the germline ends. In germline, CDR1 is LNHDA, CDR2 SQIVND (reference sequence). The CDR3 covers 12 residues. DNA of the CDR3: TGTGCCAGTAGTATAAGGGACGGATTTTGGACCTTC. This translates into CASSIRDGFWTF.

This clonotype is a singleton in its sample. The chain combines TRBV14 with TRBJ1-6; D is unresolved. The CDR3 extends over 13 amino acids. The ends were cut back, 4 bases at V and 12 bases at J, with 13 bases in the middle. The germline CDR1 and CDR2 sequences are SGHDN and FVKESK. CDR3 protein: CASSRGDWGPLHF. CDR3 nucleotide sequence: TGTGCCAGCAGCCGGGGAGATTGGGGACCCCTCCACTTT.

The table lists this clonotype with a count of one. The chain carries TRBV20-1 and TRBJ2-1; D is undetermined. Germline V CDR1 and CDR2: DFQATT, SNEGSKA (reference sequence). Trimming removed 3 bases from V and 15 bases from J, with 15 bases in between. CDR3 length: 11 residues. The CDR3 nucleotides are TGCAGTGCTAGGGCCAGTAGTCGTCCGTTCTTC. Translated, it gives CSARASSRPFF.

This clonotype was found a few times. In nucleotides, the CDR3 is TGTGCCACCCGGGGGTTTACTAATGAAAAACTGTTTTTT. Translating it yields CATRGFTNEKLFF. This chain links TRBV2 with TRBJ1-4, with D perhaps TRBD1 (5 bases). Germline-derived CDR1 and CDR2 are SNHLY and FYNNEI. The CDR3 contains 13 residues. V shed 10 bases and J shed 2 bases, with 11 bases lying between them.

The V call is TRBV7-2, the J call TRBJ2-1; no reliable D call. The germline V and J ends were trimmed by 5 bases and 4 bases, with 12 bases remaining between them. The CDR3 runs to 14 residues. Germline V CDR1 and CDR2: SGHTA, FQGNSA. CDR3 sequence reads: CASSLPITYNEQFF. The CDR3 region has the DNA TGTGCCAGCAGCCTTCCCATCACGTACAATGAGCAGTTCTTC.

This clonotype was seen more than once but under ten times. The CDR3 nucleotides read TGCAGTACCTACAGCGCTAACTATGGCTACACCTTC. Its translation: CSTYSANYGYTF. This chain links TRBV20-1 with TRBJ1-2; D unclear. The CDR3 contains 12 residues. Looked up from germline, CDR1 is DFQATT and CDR2 is SNEGSKA (reference sequence). Trimming removed 8 bases from V and 0 bases from J, with 10 bases in between.

This chain uses TRBV14 with TRBJ2-2, with D unclear. The V gene lost 3 bases and the J gene lost 6 bases, with 14 bases spanning the gap. The CDR3 totals 15 residues. Germline V CDR1 and CDR2: SGHDN, FVKESK. The CDR3 DNA is TGTGCCAGCAGCCATGGTGGCCTTGGACCCGGGGAGCTGTTTTTT. It is translated as CASSHGGLGPGELFF.

J is TRBJ1-6 and V is TRBV7-2; D is undetermined. CDR3 length: 13 amino acids. The germline V gene encodes CDR1 SGHTA and CDR2 FQGNSA. V lost 3 bases, J lost 7 bases, and 7 bases lay in between. CDR3 sequence (DNA): TGTGCCAGCAGCTTGGATACGAATTCACCCCTCCACTTT. This sequence encodes CASSLDTNSPLHF.

This clonotype was observed at least ten times. V usage is TRBV7-8 and J usage is TRBJ1-1; D is possibly TRBD1 (6 bases). CDR1 SGHVS and CDR2 FQNEAQ come from the germline V gene. The V end lost 5 bases, the J end lost 7 bases, and 17 bases lay between the germline ends. The CDR3 is 14 amino acids. CDR3 in amino acids: CASSAVYGGFEAFF. The CDR3 DNA follows: TGTGCCAGCAGCGCTGTGTATGGGGGCTTTGAAGCTTTCTTT.

This clonotype was counted a few times. The rearrangement links TRBV7-8 to TRBJ1-5, with no clear D. CDR3 size: 15 residues. V was shortened by 8 bases and J by 4 bases, with 18 bases between the two germline ends. In germline, CDR1 is SGHVS, CDR2 FQNEAQ. In DNA form, the CDR3 reads TGTGCCAGCGCTGGGGTGGCCGGGCGGAATCAGCCCCAGCATTTT. It specifies CASAGVAGRNQPQHF.

This clonotype was seen more than once but under ten times. The V and J genes are TRBV27 and TRBJ1-5; 7 bases map to TRBD1. The V gene's germline CDR1 is MNHEY and CDR2 SMNVEV (reference sequence). This CDR3 has 15 residues. V dropped 6 bases and J dropped 3; count of bases not matched to a gene: 8. The CDR3 nucleotides are TGTGCCAGCAGGGAAAGACAGGGCTACAATCAGCCCCAGCATTTT. This codes for CASRERQGYNQPQHF.

This clonotype turned up a few times. The chain links TRBV11-2 to TRBJ1-4; D remains unclear. CDR3 length equals 16 residues. The V gene lost 2 bases and the J gene lost 5 bases, with 15 bases spanning the gap. The germline gives CDR1 SGHAT, CDR2 FQNNGV. The CDR3 sequence is CASSLFGEWVNEKLFF. CDR3 nucleotide sequence: TGTGCCAGCAGCTTATTTGGGGAGTGGGTGAATGAAAAACTGTTTTTT.

This clonotype was detected only a few times. This chain links TRBV11-2 with TRBJ2-2; 9 bases fit TRBD1. V shed 4 bases and J 5 bases; nucleotides not matched to a gene: 8. Germline V lookup: CDR1 SGHAT, CDR2 FQNNGV. CDR3 size: 16 residues. The CDR3 reads CASSSYRGRRTGELFF. Here the CDR3 DNA reads TGTGCCAGCAGCTCCTACAGGGGGCGAAGGACCGGGGAGCTGTTTTTT.

This chain joins TRBV6-1 and TRBJ2-5; D unclear. Germline CDR1 is MNHNS and CDR2 is SASEGT. The CDR3 contains 13 residues. Trimming left V 1 base short and J 5 bases short, with 8 bases between. The CDR3 sequence is CASSEELKETQYF. The DNA for the CDR3 is TGTGCCAGCAGTGAAGAACTCAAGGAGACCCAGTACTTC.

The chain is built from TRBV7-9 and TRBJ2-1; 10 positions match TRBD1. The CDR3 is 14 residues long. After removal of 5 bases from V and 9 bases from J, the junction contained 7 bases not matched to a gene. Germline V gene sequence: CDR1 SEHNR, CDR2 FQNEAQ (reference sequence). The DNA for the CDR3 is TGTGCCAGCAGCGCCTTGACAGGGGGCATTGAGCAGTTCTTC. This codes for CASSALTGGIEQFF.

The chain has TRBV28 and TRBJ2-1; D possibly matches TRBD1 or TRBD2 (7 bases each). CDR1 is MDHEN and CDR2 is SYDVKM in the germline V gene. Trimming took off 3 bases at V and 2 bases at J, with 26 bases between the two ends. The CDR3 runs to 20 residues. The CDR3 sequence is CASSFDFLAQGGGPYNEQFF. As DNA, the CDR3 is TGTGCCAGCAGTTTCGACTTCCTCGCGCAGGGGGGGGGACCCTACAATGAGCAGTTCTTC.

The chain employs TRBV19 and TRBJ2-5, with 14 bases that match TRBD2. There are 16 residues in the CDR3. V dropped 4 bases and J dropped 4; count of bases not matched to a gene: 5. The germline gives CDR1 LNHDA, CDR2 SQIVND (reference sequence). The CDR3 region is CASSRGTSGSLETQYF. The CDR3 coding sequence is TGTGCCAGTAGTAGAGGGACTAGCGGGAGTTTAGAGACCCAGTACTTC.

This clonotype was counted a few times. The chain employs TRBV20-1 and TRBJ1-4; TRBD1 agrees at 8 bases. This CDR3 has 15 residues. Trimming cost V 0 bases and J 4 bases; bases outside gene matches: 4. The germline CDR1 and CDR2 sequences are DFQATT and SNEGSKA (reference sequence). This CDR3 reads CSARDHGQGNEKLFF. The CDR3, as DNA: TGCAGTGCTAGAGATCACGGACAGGGTAATGAAAAACTGTTTTTT.

The chain links TRBV30 to TRBJ2-1, with D perhaps TRBD2 (6 bases). The CDR3 sequence is 14 residues long. Germline V lookup: CDR1 GTSNPN, CDR2 SVGIG (reference sequence). The V end was cut by 0 bases, the J end by 3 bases, with 9 bases between. CDR3 coding DNA: TGTGCCTGGAGTGTAAATAGCGGCTACAATGAGCAGTTCTTC. Protein product: CAWSVNSGYNEQFF.